This TCR beta chain was documented in a study of T cell responses to AZD1222 COVID-19 vaccine. The germline V gene encodes CDR1 GTSNPN and CDR2 SVGIG (reference sequence). CDR3 length equals 14 residues. V was shortened by 2 bases and J by 8 bases, with 16 bases between the two germline ends. TCRdb's table, derived via immunoSEQ multiplex PCR, lists solely in-frame clones and lacks some. In the table there are 86,000 or so clones, approximately 91% of which are singletons. This clonotype was obtained from an adult who received the AZD1222 COVID-19 vaccine. This material consisted of peripheral blood, taken 28 days after the second AZD1222 dose. The J gene is TRBJ1-3, the V gene TRBV30; a possible D gene is TRBD1 (5 bases). Here the CDR3 reads CAWSWGSTSDTIYF. In DNA form, the CDR3 reads TGTGCCTGGAGTTGGGGGAGCACCTCGGACACCATATATTTT.